The sequence of this TCR beta chain was determined in a study of cytomegalovirus exposure and HLA in healthy donors (dated by TCRdb to the late 2010s). In the study overall: In an earlier analysis of 550 to 750 of the donors, 276 Gb of sequence data and 100 million or so unique TCR beta sequences from about 190 million T cells were reported. Roughly 320 gigabases of sequencing data and 91 million or so unique TCR sequences made up an early release that covered roughly 670 HLA-typed donors. The genetic ancestry cluster associated with self-reported Caucasian donors included 81% of the 398 genotyped donors. The study aimed to test whether cataloging public T cell receptors could reveal signatures of past pathogen exposure. The study profiled the T cell repertoires of under 850 subjects by immunosequencing and related them to cytomegalovirus serostatus. A separate validation cohort of about 110 different subjects was used in addition to the roughly 720-subject first cohort. To predict cytomegalovirus infection status, the study brought together high-throughput TCR immunosequencing, statistical association of individual TCRs with disease status, and machine learning. A later analysis re-examined previously published TCR beta repertoires from more than 550 donors and added high-resolution HLA genotyping to investigate patterns of TCR occurrence. Rather than drawing on any new phenotypic data, the later analysis identified candidate immune exposures from TCR beta sequences and the way those sequences occurred across donors. In an earlier analysis of over 550 of the donors, high-throughput TCR beta sequencing was used to judge whether each TCR beta V gene segment behaved as functional or pseudogenic. Donor age, sex, ethnicity and CMV serostatus were collected together with the repertoire data. Genome-wide SNP genotypes for about 65% of the roughly 670 donors were used in a later genetic analysis, which treated that subset as a discovery cohort. Every repertoire in the discovery cohort had been generated on one and the same sequencing platform. Class I and class II HLA loci were covered by the typing at four-digit resolution. The number of donors typed differed by locus, with about 629-630 for A, B, C, DRB1 and DQB1, around 500 for DQA1, about 610 for DPA1, and some 450 for DPB1. Several DR-DQ haplotypes were handled as single units for association and clustering because linkage in the cohort was strong. Among some 400 genotyped donors of the cohort, an average of approximately 220,000 unique TCR beta nucleotide sequences was sequenced per donor, of which about 19% were non-productive. The research as a whole found: An association between a missense DCLRE1C variant and V-gene and J-gene trimming of TCR beta chains was found in a later genetic analysis and replicated in an independent cohort. When HLA alleles, especially DR and DQ, strongly co-occurred, attributing TCR associations to individual alleles was difficult. Sequencing depth was assumed to be roughly uniform across donors in the presence/absence analyses, though that assumption may not hold. Across donors, most TCR sequences were observed very rarely, whereas some public TCRs were present in many individuals. Several of the top co-occurrence clusters appeared to be linked to parvovirus B19, influenza, CMV and Epstein-Barr virus, according to a later analysis. In a later analysis, HLA-associated TCR beta chains were found to be more clonally expanded and to have lower generation probabilities than equally common non-associated chains. According to the authors, the approach could potentially be generalized to other disease states and immunological phenotypes. The 87-base-pair reads could not distinguish some IMGT-functional V segments, including TRBV6-2 and TRBV6-3, so those segments were excluded. Correlated functional status among segregating V segments might be attributable to linkage disequilibrium, but an unknown experimental factor could not be ruled out. A few of the identified cytomegalovirus-associated TCR beta chains were confirmed in vitro to be specific for cytomegalovirus antigens. A further reported finding was that TCR beta sequences accurately predicted the HLA-A and HLA-B alleles for most subjects in the first cohort. An earlier analysis of around 500 of the donors showed that most TCR beta V segments appeared in productive rearrangements either about 90% or about 30% of the time, which broadly matched IMGT annotations. At a false discovery rate of 0.05, a later analysis linked 16,951 TCR beta sequences to specific HLA alleles. Fewer than 20 rarely observed V segments, including chromosome 9 orphons, were excluded from the earlier analysis of just under 600 of the donors because counts were too low. Immune exposure information for the cohort was limited to CMV serostatus. According to a later analysis, TCR association rates differed among HLA loci, with DRB1 alleles showing the most associated TCRs and HLA-C alleles showing the fewest. According to a later genetic analysis, donors in an Asian-associated ancestry cluster had fewer N-insertions in productive TCRs than the approximately 630-donor mean. In the study, some 160 TCR beta chains were listed as associated with cytomegalovirus. The classifier was reported to diagnose cytomegalovirus status with high specificity and sensitivity in both the original cohort and the validation cohort. According to a later analysis, most CMV-associated TCR beta chains appeared to be HLA-restricted, and the HLA associations seemed to be driven largely by CMV exposure. Because some donors lacked HLA typing at each locus, the association tests relied only on the typed subset. The sequencing pipeline was judged likely to have produced a cluster of highly shared sequence variants as a technical artifact. Only TCR beta chains were sequenced in this cohort, and the absence of alpha or paired-chain data limited detectable features.

The library was produced with the immunoSEQ multiplex PCR assay. For the multiplex PCR, a mixture combining 60 forward primers for TCR Vbeta segments and 13 reverse primers for TCR Jbeta segments was used. The CDR3 region of rearranged TCR beta genes was amplified from genomic DNA by a multiplex PCR assay. Amplified TCR beta libraries were sequenced as 87-base-pair reads on the Illumina HiSeq System. The authors' analysis ran thus. A later analysis counted about 80 million unique TCR beta chains across the 650 to 800 repertoires, and around 12 million of these chains were shared by at least two donors. Raw reads were error-corrected and collapsed into unique sequences by a nearest-neighbor algorithm in which closely related sequences were merged to remove PCR and sequencing errors. V, D and J gene segments were assigned by aligning CDR3 sequences to IMGT reference sequences. For a sequence to be retained, a match of at least six nucleotides to both a V gene segment and a J gene segment was required. A rearrangement counted as productive if the CDR3 had no stop codons and remained in frame with V and J, and every other rearrangement counted as non-productive. Following IMGT convention, CDR3 was defined as the stretch from the second conserved V-encoded cysteine to the conserved J-encoded phenylalanine. In an earlier analysis of some 550 of the donors, sequences lacking an unambiguous match to a single V gene segment were excluded. An earlier analysis of a few hundred of the donors called V segments functional above 56.7% productive rearrangements and segregating when the between-donor standard deviation exceeded 5%. A statistical classification framework was built to diagnose cytomegalovirus status from the catalog of TCR beta chain sequences. A later analysis assigned V and J genes by comparing TCR nucleotide sequences with IMGT/GENE-DB human TR gene sequences. The TCRdist pipeline was used in a later analysis to assign CDR3 sequences and most-parsimonious VDJ recombination scenarios. A later analysis defined each TCR beta chain by its CDR3 amino acid sequence plus V-gene family, and excluded reads lacking a unique V-gene family. In a later analysis, some 600 highly shared, low-generation-probability nucleotide sequences were removed to address suspected cross-contamination and a sequencing artifact. A later analysis calculated a clonal expansion index for each public chain from normalized within-repertoire ranks of inferred template counts. In a later analysis, generation probabilities were computed with a VDJ recombination model fitted to out-of-frame rearrangements, and the resulting probabilities were checked against IGoR. A later analysis scored TCR-TCR, TCR-HLA and TCR-CMV co-occurrence with hypergeometric tests, applying a repertoire-size bias correction to TCR pairs. In a later analysis, false discovery rates were estimated by permuting HLA or CMV assignments 20 times. A later analysis grouped co-occurring TCRs with DBSCAN, adding TCRdist sequence similarity when clustering within HLA-allele-positive subsets. Co-occurrence clustering excluded repertoires with fewer than 30,000 or more than 120,000 public chains, plus five with anomalous nucleotide sharing. TCRdb holds this immuneACCESS table with in-frame rearrangements only. Some clones are missing; in checked studies, unresolved V genes explain under half, and the rest has no known cause. Clone size and the V and J calls come from that table; the DNA yielded D and trimming. This sample gives about 67,000 clones in total; around 67% of them show up just once. 2% to 2.5% of the sample is taken by the ten largest.

The CDR3 runs 14 amino acids, cysteine and phenylalanine included. Left in the record is the CDR3 DNA by itself, 42 bases read in frame from the first base. Ends trimmed: V by 8 bases, J by 6 bases; bases unmatched to a gene: 9. The germline V gene (reference sequence) sets CDR1 to LNHDA and CDR2 to SQIVND. The cohort comprised around 700 healthy bone marrow donors. At the time of sampling, all cohort members were nominally healthy, though unrecorded immune exposures were likely present. The donor tested CMV seronegative, placing the donor among the 350 to 400 seronegative members of the cohort. A peripheral blood sample was provided by each donor, and peripheral blood mononuclear cells were used for TCR beta sequencing. The Qiagen DNeasy Blood Extraction Kit was used to extract genomic DNA from the blood cell samples. Comment on this clone: Its antigen is currently not known. Base qualities are missing; no much larger clone stands one base away.

The sample taken for sequencing was PBMCs. The receptor's source is a woman aged 25 to 39 in good health and CMV-seronegative. The chain employs TRBV19 and TRBJ2-1; TRBD1 fits 8 bases in the junction. CDR3 region: CASHDRGGINEQFF. The sequenced DNA is TGTGCCAGTCACGACAGGGGAGGTATCAATGAGCAGTTCTTC.